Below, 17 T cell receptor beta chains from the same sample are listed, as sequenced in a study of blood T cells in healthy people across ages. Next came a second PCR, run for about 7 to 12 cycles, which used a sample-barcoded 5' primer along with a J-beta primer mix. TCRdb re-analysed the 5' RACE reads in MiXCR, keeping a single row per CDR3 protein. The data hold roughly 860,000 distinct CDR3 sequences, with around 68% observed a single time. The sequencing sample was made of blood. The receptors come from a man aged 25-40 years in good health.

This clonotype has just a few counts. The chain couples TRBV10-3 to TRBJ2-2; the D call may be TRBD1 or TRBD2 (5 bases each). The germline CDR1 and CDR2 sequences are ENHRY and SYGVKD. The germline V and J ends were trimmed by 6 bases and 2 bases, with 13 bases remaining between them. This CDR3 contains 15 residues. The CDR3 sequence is CAISFGTRNTGELFF. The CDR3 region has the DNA TGTGCCATCAGCTTCGGGACGCGTAACACCGGGGAGCTGTTTTTT.

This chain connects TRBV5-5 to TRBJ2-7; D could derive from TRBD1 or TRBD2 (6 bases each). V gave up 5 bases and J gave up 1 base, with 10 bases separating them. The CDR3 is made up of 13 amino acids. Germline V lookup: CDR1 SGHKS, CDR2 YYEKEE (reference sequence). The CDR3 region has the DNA TGTGCCAGCAGGAAGGGGGGATCCTACGAGCAGTACTTC. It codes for CASRKGGSYEQYF.

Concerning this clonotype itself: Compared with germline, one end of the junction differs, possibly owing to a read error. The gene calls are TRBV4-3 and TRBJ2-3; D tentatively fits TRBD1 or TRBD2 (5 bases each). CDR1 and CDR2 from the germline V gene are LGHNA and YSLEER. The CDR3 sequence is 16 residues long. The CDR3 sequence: CTSSQVSVKGTDTQYF. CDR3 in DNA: TGCACCAGCAGCCAAGTCTCCGTAAAGGGGACGGATACGCAGTATTTT.

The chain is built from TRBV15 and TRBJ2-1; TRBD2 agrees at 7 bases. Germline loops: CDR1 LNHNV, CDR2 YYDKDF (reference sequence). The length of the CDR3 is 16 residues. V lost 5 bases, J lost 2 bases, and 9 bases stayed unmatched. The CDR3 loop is CATSGWAGDTYNEQFF. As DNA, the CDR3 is TGTGCCACCAGCGGCTGGGCGGGGGATACCTACAATGAGCAGTTCTTC.

The CDR3 bases are TGTGCCAGCAGTTTACGGGGCGCCTACTATGGCTACACCTTC. Translated: CASSLRGAYYGYTF. The chain is built from TRBV28 and TRBJ1-2; D might be TRBD1 (5 bases). Germline CDR1 MDHEN, CDR2 SYDVKM. Deletions cut 2 bases from V and 3 bases from J, with 10 bases between. This CDR3 has 14 residues.

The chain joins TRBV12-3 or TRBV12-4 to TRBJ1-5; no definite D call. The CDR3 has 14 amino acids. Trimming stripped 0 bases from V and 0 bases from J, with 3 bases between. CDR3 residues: CASSLAVSNQPQHF. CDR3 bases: TGTGCCAGCAGTTTAGCGGTTAGCAATCAGCCCCAGCATTTT.

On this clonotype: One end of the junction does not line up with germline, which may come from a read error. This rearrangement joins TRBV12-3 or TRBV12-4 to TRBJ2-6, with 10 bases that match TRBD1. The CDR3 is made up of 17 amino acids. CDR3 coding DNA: TGTGCCAGCAGTTTCGGGACAGGGGCCTCTGGGACCAACGTCCTGACTTTC. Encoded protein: CASSFGTGASGTNVLTF.

CDR3 sequence reads: CSARDYSSTDTQYF. CDR3 nucleotides: TGCAGTGCTAGGGACTACTCTAGCACAGATACGCAGTATTTT. This chain links TRBV20-1 with TRBJ2-3, with D tentatively TRBD2 (6 bases). Germline values: CDR1 DFQATT, CDR2 SNEGSKA (reference sequence). V lost 3 bases and J 0 bases, leaving 10 bases between the germline ends. This CDR3 has 14 amino acids.

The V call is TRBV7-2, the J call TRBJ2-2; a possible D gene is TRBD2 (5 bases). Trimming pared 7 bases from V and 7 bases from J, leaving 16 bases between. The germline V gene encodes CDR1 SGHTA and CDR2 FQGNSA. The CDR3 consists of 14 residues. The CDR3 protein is CASTRTGSGGELFF. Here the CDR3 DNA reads TGTGCCAGCACCAGGACGGGATCGGGCGGGGAGCTGTTTTTT.

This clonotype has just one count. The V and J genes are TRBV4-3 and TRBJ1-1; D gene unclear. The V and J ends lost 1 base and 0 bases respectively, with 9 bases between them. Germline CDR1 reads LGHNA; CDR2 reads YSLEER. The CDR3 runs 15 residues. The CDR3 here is CASSQARGMNTEAFF. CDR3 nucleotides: TGCGCCAGCAGCCAAGCCCGCGGGATGAACACTGAAGCTTTCTTT.

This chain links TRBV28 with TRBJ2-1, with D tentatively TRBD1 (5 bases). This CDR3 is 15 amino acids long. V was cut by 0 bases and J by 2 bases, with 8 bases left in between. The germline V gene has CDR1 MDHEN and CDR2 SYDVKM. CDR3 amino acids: CASSLWTATYNEQFF. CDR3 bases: TGTGCCAGCAGTTTATGGACAGCCACCTACAATGAGCAGTTCTTC.

The CDR3 nucleotides are TGTGCCAGCAGCTTAACAAGGGGGGCGAGCACAGATACGCAGTATTTT. It yields the protein CASSLTRGASTDTQYF. The rearrangement links TRBV7-2 to TRBJ2-3; D could derive from TRBD1 or TRBD2 (6 bases each). The CDR3 loop spans 16 amino acids. The V gene lost 2 bases and the J gene lost 0 bases, with 12 bases spanning the gap. The germline V gene encodes CDR1 SGHTA and CDR2 FQGNSA.

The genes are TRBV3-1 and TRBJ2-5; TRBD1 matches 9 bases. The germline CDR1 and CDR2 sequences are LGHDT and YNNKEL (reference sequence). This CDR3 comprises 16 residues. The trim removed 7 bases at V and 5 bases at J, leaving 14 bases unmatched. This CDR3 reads CASTPAGTGWGETQYF. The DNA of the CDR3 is TGTGCCAGCACGCCGGCCGGGACAGGGTGGGGTGAGACCCAGTACTTC.

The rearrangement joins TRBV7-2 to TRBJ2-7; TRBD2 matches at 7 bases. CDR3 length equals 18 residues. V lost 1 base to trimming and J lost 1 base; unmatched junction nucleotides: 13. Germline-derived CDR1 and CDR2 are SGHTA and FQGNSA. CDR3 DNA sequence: TGTGCCAGCAGCTTAGGGGAAGGTCAGCGGGGCTCTTCCTACGAGCAGTACTTC. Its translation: CASSLGEGQRGSSYEQYF.

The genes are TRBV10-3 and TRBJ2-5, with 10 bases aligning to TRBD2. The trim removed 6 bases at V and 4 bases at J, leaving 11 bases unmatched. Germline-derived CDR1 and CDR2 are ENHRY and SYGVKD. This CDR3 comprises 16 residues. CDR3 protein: CAIREPTSGAGETQYF. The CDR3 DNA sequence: TGTGCCATCAGGGAACCAACTAGCGGGGCTGGAGAGACCCAGTACTTC.

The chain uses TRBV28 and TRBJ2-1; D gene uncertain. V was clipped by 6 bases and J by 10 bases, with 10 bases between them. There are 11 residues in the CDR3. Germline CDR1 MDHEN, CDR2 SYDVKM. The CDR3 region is CASSFGQEQFF. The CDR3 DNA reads TGTGCCAGCAGCTTCGGCCAGGAGCAGTTCTTC.

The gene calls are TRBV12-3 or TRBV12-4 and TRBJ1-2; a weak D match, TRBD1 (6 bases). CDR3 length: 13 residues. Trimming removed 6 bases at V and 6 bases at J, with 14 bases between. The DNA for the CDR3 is TGTGCCAGCAGCCAGGGGTTAGAGAATGGCTACACCTTC. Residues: CASSQGLENGYTF.